This T cell receptor (beta chain) was sequenced during a study of metastatic and nonmetastatic thyroid tumors. Study summary: Where malignant and benign thyroid patients were concerned, repertoires were compared across blood and tumor or nodule tissue. Regarding the study as a whole: Versus benign nodules, malignant thyroid tumors reportedly had significantly higher TCR beta diversity, in blood and tumor.

Methods used by the authors: A distant-metastasis classifier for papillary thyroid cancer was built using CDR3 differences across clinicopathological groups. TCRdb re-analyzed the PCR reads through MiXCR. These V and J calls derive from TCRdb rather than the authors' analysis. The sample consists of more than 25,000 clones, 20% to 25% of them appearing once. Each patient came to thyroid surgery without any prior treatment (of any kind). Germline loops: CDR1 PRHDT, CDR2 FYEKMQ (reference sequence). Trimming took off 1 base at V and 0 bases at J, with 4 bases between the two ends. This CDR3 is 13 amino acids long. This clone was detected many times. Its antigen is not known.

The source is a male donor with papillary thyroid cancer or a benign thyroid nodule (not recorded which). Some clones in this sample may be carry-over from other donors' samples. What was sequenced was blood. This chain uses TRBV13 with TRBJ2-7; D unclear. DNA of the CDR3: TGTGCCAGCAGCTTAGCCAGCTCCTACGAGCAGTACTTC. Residues: CASSLASSYEQYF. The full variable domain, in which reference TRBV13 and TRBJ2-7 provide the parts outside the CDR3, is AAGVIQSPRHLIKEKRETATLKCYPIPRHDTVYWYQQGPGQDPQFLISFYEKMQSDKGSIPDRFSAQQFSDYHSELNMSSLELGDSALYFCASSLASSYEQYFGPGTRLTVT.